This TCR beta chain comes out of a study of control samples from healthy donors and cancer patients. This clone was seen just once. The protocol was immunoSEQ multiplex PCR, while the TCRdb copy is restricted to in-frame clones and leaves out a portion. The sample shows about 130,000 clones, 75% to 95% of them seen only once. The CDR3 has 13 amino acids. V shed 1 base and J shed 5 bases, with 9 bases lying between them. The sequence derives from a man between 40 and 49 years old in good health. The chain has TRBV12-3 or TRBV12-4 and TRBJ2-7, with D hard to call. What was sequenced was blood. CDR3 DNA: TGTGCCAGCAGTTTAGTCTTGGGTAACGAGCAGTACTTC. Its protein product is CASSLVLGNEQYF.